This entry lists 16 T cell receptor beta chains sequenced from one sample in a study of cytomegalovirus exposure and HLA in healthy donors (dated by TCRdb to between 2016 and 2019). Libraries came from the immunoSEQ multiplex PCR assay. For the multiplex PCR, a mixture combining 60 forward primers for TCR Vbeta segments and 13 reverse primers for TCR Jbeta segments was used. Drawn from immuneACCESS, this table holds only the in-frame rearrangements with V and J called that TCRdb kept. Clones are partly lost; checked studies trace under half to an unresolved V gene and leave the rest unexplained. In this sample the table shows roughly 70,000 clones, around 66% of which occur a single time. The ten largest clonotypes hold roughly 15% of the sample. The sequencing sample was made of PBMCs. These receptors were taken from a male donor in good health and CMV-seropositive.

The J gene is TRBJ1-6, the V gene TRBV30, with a possible D match to TRBD1 (6 bases). The V and J ends lost 0 bases and 10 bases respectively, with 13 bases between them. The germline gives CDR1 GTSNPN, CDR2 SVGIG (reference sequence). CDR3 length: 14 residues. CDR3 DNA sequence: TGTGCCTGGAGTGTACAGGGCTTTCGATCACCCCTCCACTTT. It is translated as CAWSVQGFRSPLHF. The whole variable domain, remainder taken from reference TRBV30 and TRBJ1-6, is SQTIHQWPATLVQPVGSPLSLECTVEGTSNPNLYWYRQAAGRGLQLLFYSVGIGQISSEVPQNLSASRPQDRQFILSSKKLLLSDSGFYLCAWSVQGFRSPLHFGNGTRLTVT.

The V call is TRBV10-3, the J call TRBJ2-3, with TRBD1 matching over 7 bases. Germline CDR1 reads ENHRY; CDR2 reads SYGVKD. The CDR3 totals 11 residues. V trimming: 10 bases; J trimming: 3 bases; junction bases outside the gene matches: 1. The DNA of the CDR3 is TGTGCCACACAGGGGACAGATACGCAGTATTTT. Protein: CATQGTDTQYF.

For the CDR3, the DNA is TGTGCCAGCAGTGAATTTGCGACAGGGGGGGATGACGAAGCTTTCTTT. Its protein is CASSEFATGGDDEAFF. The chain links TRBV25-1 to TRBJ1-1, with 9 bases identical to TRBD1. CDR1 and CDR2 from the germline V gene are MGHDK and SYGVNS. V was pared by 1 base and J by 8 bases, with 11 bases of the junction left unmatched. This CDR3 has 16 residues.

J is TRBJ1-5 and V is TRBV19; D unclear. V gave up 2 bases and J gave up 0 bases, with 8 bases separating them. CDR1 and CDR2 from the germline V gene are LNHDA and SQIVND (reference sequence). The CDR3 spans 15 residues. CDR3 in DNA: TGTGCCAGTAGTATATGGGGAGTTAGCAATCAGCCCCAGCATTTT. Its translation: CASSIWGVSNQPQHF.

This clone has only one observation. The J gene is TRBJ2-7, the V gene TRBV5-4, with TRBD2 matching 11 bases. Per the germline V gene, CDR1 is SGHNT and CDR2 is YYREEE (reference sequence). V was clipped by 0 bases and J by 3 bases; unmatched bases: 2. This CDR3 has 15 amino acids. For the CDR3, the DNA is TGTGCCAGCAGCTTGGGACTAGCGGGATACTACGAGCAGTACTTC. This gives the protein CASSLGLAGYYEQYF.

V is TRBV9 and J is TRBJ2-5; D is perhaps TRBD2 (5 bases). With 3 bases removed from V and 3 bases from J, the gap between germline ends came to 9 bases. This CDR3 has 13 residues. Germline CDR1 is SGDLS and CDR2 is YYNGEE. Written as DNA, the CDR3 is TGTGCCAGCAGCGGTCCGGAGGAAGAGACCCAGTACTTC. Amino acids: CASSGPEEETQYF.

This clone has a handful of counts. The chain combines TRBV7-9 with TRBJ2-7; TRBD2 matches at 9 bases. The CDR3 loop spans 14 amino acids. J gave up 4 bases and V 2 bases, and 3 bases lay outside the gene matches. In germline, CDR1 is SEHNR, CDR2 FQNEAQ (reference sequence). The CDR3 sequence: CASSLPAGGYEQYF. The DNA for the CDR3 is TGTGCCAGCAGCTTACCAGCGGGAGGATACGAGCAGTACTTC.

The rearrangement joins TRBV10-2 to TRBJ2-4; TRBD1 agrees at 10 bases. Germline-derived CDR1 and CDR2 are WSHSY and SAAADI. The CDR3 consists of 12 residues. V was pared by 5 bases and J by 15 bases, with 7 bases of the junction left unmatched. The CDR3 here is CASSPGQGGPYF. DNA for the CDR3: TGCGCCAGCAGTCCCGGACAGGGGGGCCCGTACTTC.

J is TRBJ1-5 and V is TRBV7-2; D remains ambiguous. The CDR3 loop spans 15 amino acids. Germline-derived CDR1 and CDR2 are SGHTA and FQGNSA. The ends were cut back, 4 bases at V and 2 bases at J, with 12 bases in the middle. The CDR3 loop reads CASSSSAEGNQPQHF. The CDR3 DNA is TGTGCCAGCAGCTCTTCCGCCGAGGGCAATCAGCCCCAGCATTTT. Supplemented by reference TRBV7-2 and TRBJ1-5, the full variable domain reads GAGVSQSPSNKVTEKGKDVELRCDPISGHTALYWYRQSLGQGLEFLIYFQGNSAPDKSGLPSDRFSAERTGGSVSTLTIQRTQQEDSAVYLCASSSSAEGNQPQHFGDGTRLSIL.

This chain connects TRBV7-2 to TRBJ2-3; D is perhaps TRBD2 (5 bases). Trimming pared 3 bases from V and 8 bases from J, leaving 15 bases between. This CDR3 spans 14 amino acids. CDR1 SGHTA and CDR2 FQGNSA come from the germline V gene. In DNA form, the CDR3 reads TGTGCCAGCAGCTTGGGTCTAGCCATCAGTACGCAGTATTTT. Translated: CASSLGLAISTQYF.

This clone was counted a few times. This sequence joins TRBV19 and TRBJ1-2; no firm D call. Per germline, CDR1 LNHDA and CDR2 SQIVND (reference sequence). The CDR3 is 13 residues long. Trimming removed 1 base at V and 3 bases at J, with 6 bases between. The CDR3 spells CASSIGQDYGYTF. The CDR3 DNA is TGTGCCAGTAGTATAGGGCAAGACTATGGCTACACCTTC. Based on the CDR3 plus reference TRBV19 and TRBJ1-2, the full variable domain is DGGITQSPKYLFRKEGQNVTLSCEQNLNHDAMYWYRQDPGQGLRLIYYSQIVNDFQKGDIAEGYSVSREKKESFPLTVTSAQKNPTAFYLCASSIGQDYGYTFGSGTRLTVV.

This clone occurred once. This sequence joins TRBV4-3 and TRBJ2-7; no clear D gene. The V end lost 0 bases, the J end lost 3 bases, and 9 bases lay between the germline ends. This CDR3 region has 14 residues. In germline, CDR1 is LGHNA, CDR2 YSLEER. The CDR3 bases are TGCGCCAGCAGCCAAGAGCACCCTATCTACGAGCAGTACTTC. This encodes CASSQEHPIYEQYF.

The chain joins TRBV4-2 to TRBJ1-5; TRBD1 aligns across 8 bases. The J segment lost 1 base and the V segment lost 5 bases, leaving 13 bases of the junction unmatched. The CDR3 sequence is 18 residues long. Germline loops: CDR1 LGHNA, CDR2 YNFKEQ. The CDR3 loop reads CASSKTPSGGRSNQPQHF. CDR3 coding DNA: TGTGCCAGCAGCAAAACGCCGTCAGGGGGCAGGAGCAATCAGCCCCAGCATTTT.

The chain links TRBV11-2 to TRBJ1-1, with 9 bases aligning to TRBD1. V trimming: 1 base; J trimming: 4 bases; junction bases outside the gene matches: 4. The CDR3 spans 15 residues. CDR1 and CDR2 from the germline V gene are SGHAT and FQNNGV. In DNA form, the CDR3 reads TGTGCCAGCAGCTTAGCTAGGACAGGGGTCACTGAAGCTTTCTTT. Amino acid sequence: CASSLARTGVTEAFF.

The chain has TRBV5-1 and TRBJ2-5; D unresolved. CDR1 is SGHRS and CDR2 is YFSETQ in the germline V gene. Trimming cost V 3 bases and J 5 bases, with 11 bases left between them. CDR3 length: 13 residues. DNA for the CDR3: TGCGCCAGCAGCTCCTCTATGATGGAGACCCAGTACTTC. This translates into CASSSSMMETQYF.

The rearrangement links TRBV6-1 to TRBJ2-7; D perhaps matches TRBD1 (5 bases). The ends were cut back, 4 bases at V and 7 bases at J, with 11 bases in the middle. Germline V gene sequence: CDR1 MNHNS, CDR2 SASEGT. There are 12 residues in the CDR3. The CDR3 here is CASSVQAREQYF. DNA of the CDR3: TGTGCCAGCAGTGTACAGGCTCGGGAGCAGTACTTC.